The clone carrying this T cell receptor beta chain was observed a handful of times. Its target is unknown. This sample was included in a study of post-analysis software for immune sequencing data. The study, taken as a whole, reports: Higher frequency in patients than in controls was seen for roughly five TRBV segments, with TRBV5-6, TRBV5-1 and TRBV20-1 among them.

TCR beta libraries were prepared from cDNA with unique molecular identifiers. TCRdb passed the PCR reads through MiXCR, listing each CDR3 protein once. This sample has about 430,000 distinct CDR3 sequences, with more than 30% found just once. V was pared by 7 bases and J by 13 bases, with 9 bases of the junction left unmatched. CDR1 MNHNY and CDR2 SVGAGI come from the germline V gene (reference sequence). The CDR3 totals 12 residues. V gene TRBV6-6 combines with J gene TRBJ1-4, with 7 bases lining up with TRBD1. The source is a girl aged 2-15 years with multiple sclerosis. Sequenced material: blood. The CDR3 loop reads CASTSNRGRLFF. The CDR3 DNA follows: TGTGCCAGCACCTCGAACAGGGGTCGACTGTTTTTT.